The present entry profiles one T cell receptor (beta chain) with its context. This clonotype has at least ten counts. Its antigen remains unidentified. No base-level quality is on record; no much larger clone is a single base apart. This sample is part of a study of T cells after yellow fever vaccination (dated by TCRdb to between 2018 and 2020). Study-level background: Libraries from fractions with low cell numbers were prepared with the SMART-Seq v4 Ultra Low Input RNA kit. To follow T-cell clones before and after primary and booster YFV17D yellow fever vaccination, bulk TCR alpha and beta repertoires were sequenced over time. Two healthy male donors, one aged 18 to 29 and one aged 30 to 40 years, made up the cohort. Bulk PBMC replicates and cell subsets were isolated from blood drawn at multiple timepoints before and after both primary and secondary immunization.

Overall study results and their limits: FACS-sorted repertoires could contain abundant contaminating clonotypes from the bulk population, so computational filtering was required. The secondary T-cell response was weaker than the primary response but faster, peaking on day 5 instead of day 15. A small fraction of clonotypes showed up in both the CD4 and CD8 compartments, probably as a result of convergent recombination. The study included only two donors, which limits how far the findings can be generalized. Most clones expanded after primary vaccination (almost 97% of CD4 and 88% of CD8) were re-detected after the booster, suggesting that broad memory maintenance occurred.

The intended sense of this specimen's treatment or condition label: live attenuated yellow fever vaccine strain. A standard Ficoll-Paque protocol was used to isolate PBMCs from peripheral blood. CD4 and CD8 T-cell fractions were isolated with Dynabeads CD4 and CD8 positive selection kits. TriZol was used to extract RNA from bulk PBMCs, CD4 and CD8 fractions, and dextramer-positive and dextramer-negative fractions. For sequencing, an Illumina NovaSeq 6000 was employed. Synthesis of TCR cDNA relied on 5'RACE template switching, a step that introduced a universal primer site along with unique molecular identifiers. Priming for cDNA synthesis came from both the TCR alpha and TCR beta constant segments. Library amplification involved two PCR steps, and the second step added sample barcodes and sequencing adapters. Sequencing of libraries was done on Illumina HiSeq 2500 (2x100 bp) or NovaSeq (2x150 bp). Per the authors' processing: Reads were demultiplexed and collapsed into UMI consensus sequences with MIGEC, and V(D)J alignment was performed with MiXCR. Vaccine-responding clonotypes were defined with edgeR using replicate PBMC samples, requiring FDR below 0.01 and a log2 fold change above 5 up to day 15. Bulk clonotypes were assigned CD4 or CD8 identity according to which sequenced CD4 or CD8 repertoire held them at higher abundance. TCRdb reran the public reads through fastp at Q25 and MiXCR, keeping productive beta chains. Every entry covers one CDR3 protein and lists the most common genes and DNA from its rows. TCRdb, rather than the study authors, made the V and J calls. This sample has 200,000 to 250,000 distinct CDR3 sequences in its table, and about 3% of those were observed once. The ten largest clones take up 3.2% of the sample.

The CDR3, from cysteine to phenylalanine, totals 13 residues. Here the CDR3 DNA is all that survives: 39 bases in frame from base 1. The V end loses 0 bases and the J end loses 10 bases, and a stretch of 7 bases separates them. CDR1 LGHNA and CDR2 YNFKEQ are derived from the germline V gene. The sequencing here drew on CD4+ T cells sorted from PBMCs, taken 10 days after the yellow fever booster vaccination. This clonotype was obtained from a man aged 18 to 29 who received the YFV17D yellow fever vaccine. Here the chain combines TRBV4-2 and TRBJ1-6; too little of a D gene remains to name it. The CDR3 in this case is CASSQEEGSPLHF. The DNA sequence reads TGTGCCAGCAGCCAAGAGGAGGGATCACCCCTCCACTTT.